Below, 32 T cell receptor beta chains from the same sample are listed, as sequenced in a study of CD8+ T cells in alopecia areata. As the sequencing template, cDNA was produced by extracting RNA and reverse transcribing it. This table comes from immunoSEQ multiplex PCR, and its TCRdb copy is limited to in-frame clones, with some not included. This sample has 150,000 or so clones, with 80% to 90% found just once. This sample comprised CD8+ T cells sorted from blood, obtained at week 0. The receptors come from a human donor with alopecia areata.

The gene calls are TRBV9 and TRBJ2-7; 7 nucleotides line up with TRBD2. Germline V lookup: CDR1 SGDLS, CDR2 YYNGEE. With V trimmed by 3 bases and J by 3 bases, 9 bases remained unmatched. CDR3 length: 15 residues. CDR3 DNA sequence: TGTGCCAGCAGCGCAGGCGGACTAGGTATCTACGAGCAGTACTTC. It specifies CASSAGGLGIYEQYF.

The rearrangement uses TRBV5-4 and TRBJ2-3; D call uncertain. Trimming cost V 1 base and J 2 bases, with 14 bases left between them. The length of the CDR3 is 16 residues. CDR1 and CDR2 (germline): SGHNT, YYREEE (reference sequence). CDR3 coding DNA: TGTGCCAGCAGCTTGTACAATCAGCCGGCCACAGATACGCAGTATTTT. Protein product: CASSLYNQPATDTQYF.

V usage is TRBV5-4 and J usage is TRBJ2-1; TRBD2 aligns across 14 bases. V shed 4 bases, J shed 3 bases, and the junction held 6 bases outside the gene matches. CDR3 size: 17 residues. CDR1 and CDR2 (germline): SGHNT, YYREEE (reference sequence). The CDR3, as DNA: TGTGCCAGCAGCCACGGGACTAGCGGGGGACTCTACAATGAGCAGTTCTTC. This codes for CASSHGTSGGLYNEQFF.

This clone was seen a single time. The chain recombines TRBV7-3 with TRBJ2-7; 11 bases are a match to TRBD2. Trimming at V came to 4 bases and at J to 7 bases, leaving 12 bases not matched to a gene. The V gene's germline CDR1 is SGHTA and CDR2 FQGTGA. The CDR3 totals 16 residues. Here the CDR3 DNA reads TGTGCCAGCAGCTCCACCTTAGCGGGAGGGTGTGGGGAGCAGTACTTC. Its translation: CASSSTLAGGCGEQYF. Filled out from reference TRBV7-3 and TRBJ2-7, the complete variable domain reads GAGVSQTPSNKVTEKGKYVELRCDPISGHTALYWYRQSLGQGPEFLIYFQGTGAADDSGLPNDRFFAVRPEGSVSTLKIQRTERGDSAVYLCASSSTLAGGCGEQYFGPGTRLTVT.

The chain couples TRBV30 to TRBJ2-7, with a weak D call TRBD2 (7 bases). The CDR3 covers 14 residues. Germline CDR1 reads GTSNPN; CDR2 reads SVGIG (reference sequence). Trimming cost V 4 bases and J 7 bases, with 20 bases left between them. CDR3 nucleotides: TGTGCCTGGACCCACGCGGGGGCCCTTGGGGAGCAGTACTTC. This sequence encodes CAWTHAGALGEQYF. Based on the CDR3 plus reference TRBV30 and TRBJ2-7, the full variable domain is SQTIHQWPATLVQPVGSPLSLECTVEGTSNPNLYWYRQAAGRGLQLLFYSVGIGQISSEVPQNLSASRPQDRQFILSSKKLLLSDSGFYLCAWTHAGALGEQYFGPGTRLTVT.

The chain uses TRBV6-6 and TRBJ2-4, with D tentatively TRBD1 (6 bases). There are 16 residues in the CDR3. V lost 2 bases and J 5 bases, leaving 16 bases between the germline ends. Germline-derived CDR1 and CDR2 are MNHNY and SVGAGI (reference sequence). CDR3 sequence: CASSYHFGGAENIQYF. The CDR3 DNA follows: TGTGCCAGCAGTTACCACTTTGGGGGCGCGGAAAACATTCAGTACTTC.

V and J are TRBV9 and TRBJ2-2; 7 bases match TRBD1. CDR1 SGDLS and CDR2 YYNGEE come from the germline V gene. The V gene end was trimmed by 3 bases and the J gene end by 6 bases; junction bases not matched to a gene: 5. This CDR3 region has 14 residues. CDR3 nucleotide sequence: TGTGCCAGCAGCGCGCGACAGGGCCCCGGGGAGCTGTTTTTT. Its protein is CASSARQGPGELFF.

The CDR3 sequence: CASSPWDSETYNEQFF. For the CDR3, the DNA is TGCGCCAGCAGCCCCTGGGACAGCGAAACCTACAATGAGCAGTTCTTC. The J gene is TRBJ2-1, the V gene TRBV5-1; 7 bases align to TRBD1. J lost 2 bases, V lost 4 bases, and 9 bases had no gene match. CDR1 SGHRS and CDR2 YFSETQ come from the germline V gene. The CDR3 has 16 amino acids.

The CDR3 is CASSERLGTYEQYF. CDR3 nucleotides: TGTGCCAGCAGTGAGCGATTAGGGACCTACGAGCAGTACTTC. The chain links TRBV6-4 to TRBJ2-7, with D unresolved. V was clipped by 3 bases and J by 2 bases, with 11 bases between them. This CDR3 contains 14 residues. Germline values: CDR1 MRHNA, CDR2 SNTAGT.

The V call is TRBV6-4, the J call TRBJ2-3, with 7 bases lining up with TRBD2. Trimming took 5 bases from V and 5 from J; bases not matched to a gene: 7. The V gene's germline CDR1 is MRHNA and CDR2 SNTAGT. This CDR3 comprises 14 residues. The CDR3 sequence: CASSPLRGGDTQYF. In nucleotides, the CDR3 is TGTGCCAGCAGTCCCCTGCGCGGGGGAGATACGCAGTATTTT.

The chain carries TRBV5-1 and TRBJ2-7; D call uncertain. Deletions cut 0 bases from V and 0 bases from J, with 10 bases between. Germline V lookup: CDR1 SGHRS, CDR2 YFSETQ. The CDR3 is 15 amino acids. The CDR3 nucleotides are TGCGCCAGCAGCTTGGAGGCATTTAGCTCCTACGAGCAGTACTTC. As protein: CASSLEAFSSYEQYF.

V and J are TRBV7-9 and TRBJ1-6, with TRBD1 identical over 7 bases. The CDR3 runs to 14 residues. Germline lookup yields CDR1 SEHNR and CDR2 FQNEAQ (reference sequence). V dropped 5 bases and J dropped 7; count of bases not matched to a gene: 5. Here the CDR3 DNA reads TGTGCCAGCAGCCCGGGACAGACGAATTCACCCCTCCACTTT. Amino acid sequence: CASSPGQTNSPLHF.

The genes are TRBV29-1 and TRBJ2-3; no reliable D call. Germline values: CDR1 SQVTM, CDR2 ANQGSEA. Trimming removed 4 bases from V and 4 bases from J, with 15 bases in between. CDR3 length: 14 residues. The CDR3 spells CSVVGIRMADTQYF. CDR3 nucleotides: TGCAGCGTTGTAGGCATTCGGATGGCAGATACGCAGTATTTT.

The chain joins TRBV5-1 to TRBJ2-5, with TRBD1 matching 8 bases. Germline V gene sequence: CDR1 SGHRS, CDR2 YFSETQ. Unmatched junction bases numbered 4, after V lost 3 bases and J lost 3 bases. The CDR3 runs 14 residues. The CDR3 DNA reads TGCGCCAGCAGCTCACCGACAGGGGAAGAGACCCAGTACTTC. The encoded protein is CASSSPTGEETQYF.

The rearrangement joins TRBV6-5 to TRBJ1-1; a possible D gene is TRBD1 (5 bases). Trimming removed 6 bases from V and 0 bases from J, with 11 bases in between. This CDR3 region has 14 residues. The germline V gene encodes CDR1 MNHEY and CDR2 SVGAGI. The CDR3 spells CASSQQDMNTEAFF. CDR3 nucleotide sequence: TGTGCCAGCAGCCAACAGGACATGAACACTGAAGCTTTCTTT.

The chain uses TRBV6-6 and TRBJ2-6; D is unresolved. The CDR3 covers 14 residues. V was pared by 6 bases and J by 0 bases, with 6 bases between. Germline V gives CDR1 MNHNY, CDR2 SVGAGI (reference sequence). Here the CDR3 DNA reads TGTGCCAGCAGCCGAAGCTCTGGGGCCAACGTCCTGACTTTC. Protein: CASSRSSGANVLTF.

The rearrangement links TRBV5-1 to TRBJ2-7; D remains unclear. Germline loops: CDR1 SGHRS, CDR2 YFSETQ. Trimming removed 0 bases at V and 2 bases at J, with 9 bases between. This CDR3 has 14 residues. The CDR3 loop reads CASSLASEPYEQYF. In nucleotides, the CDR3 is TGCGCCAGCAGCTTGGCTTCGGAACCCTACGAGCAGTACTTC.

This clone was seen once. The V gene is TRBV5-4, the J gene TRBJ2-7, with TRBD1 identical over 12 bases. The V segment lost 5 bases and the J segment 5 bases; nucleotides outside the gene matches: 5. This CDR3 spans 14 amino acids. Per the germline V gene, CDR1 is SGHNT and CDR2 is YYREEE (reference sequence). The CDR3 spells CASSRDRGLNEQYF. Here the CDR3 DNA reads TGTGCCAGCAGTAGGGACAGGGGGCTTAACGAGCAGTACTTC.

The chain's CDR3 is CASSQSTGGPRTEAFF. The CDR3 bases are TGTGCCAGCAGTCAATCGACAGGGGGCCCCCGGACTGAAGCTTTCTTT. This chain connects TRBV2 to TRBJ1-1, with 10 bases aligning to TRBD1. Per germline, CDR1 SNHLY and CDR2 FYNNEI. This CDR3 contains 16 residues. Germline trimming cut 5 bases from V and 5 bases from J; bases unmatched to any gene: 11.

The chain combines TRBV5-8 with TRBJ2-1; 10 positions agree with TRBD1. The CDR3 sequence is 16 residues long. Germline CDR1 reads SGHTS; CDR2 reads YDEGEE. J gave up 8 bases and V 3 bases, and 11 bases lay outside the gene matches. Written as DNA, the CDR3 is TGTGCCAGCAGCTCGGGGACAGGGGAGGCTGTAGATGAGCAGTTCTTC. Translating it yields CASSSGTGEAVDEQFF.

In its sample, this clone was seen a few times. This sequence joins TRBV29-1 and TRBJ2-5; no reliable D call. V lost 4 bases and J 4 bases, leaving 13 bases between the germline ends. CDR1 is SQVTM, CDR2 ANQGSEA, per germline. The CDR3 is 13 amino acids. CDR3 region: CSVAETDGETQYF. Written as DNA, the CDR3 is TGCAGCGTTGCGGAGACGGACGGAGAGACCCAGTACTTC.

The J gene is TRBJ2-1, the V gene TRBV30; no clear D gene. The CDR3 sequence is 12 residues long. The V end was cut by 2 bases, the J end by 6 bases, with 8 bases between. CDR1 GTSNPN and CDR2 SVGIG come from the germline V gene (reference sequence). CDR3 nucleotides: TGTGCCTGGAGTCCCCCCACCAATGAGCAGTTCTTC. Protein product: CAWSPPTNEQFF. Full variable domain (missing parts from reference TRBV30 and TRBJ2-1): SQTIHQWPATLVQPVGSPLSLECTVEGTSNPNLYWYRQAAGRGLQLLFYSVGIGQISSEVPQNLSASRPQDRQFILSSKKLLLSDSGFYLCAWSPPTNEQFFGPGTRLTVL.

V and J are TRBV9 and TRBJ2-7; TRBD1 matches at 10 bases. V shed 0 bases, J shed 5 bases, and the junction held 2 bases outside the gene matches. Per germline, CDR1 SGDLS and CDR2 YYNGEE. The CDR3 has 14 amino acids. DNA of the CDR3: TGTGCCAGCAGCGTAGGACAGGGGGCGGACGAGCAGTACTTC. The encoded protein is CASSVGQGADEQYF. Based on the CDR3 plus reference TRBV9 and TRBJ2-7, the full variable domain is DSGVTQTPKHLITATGQRVTLRCSPRSGDLSVYWYQQSLDQGLQFLIQYYNGEERAKGNILERFSAQQFPDLHSELNLSSLELGDSALYFCASSVGQGADEQYFGPGTRLTVT.

The gene calls are TRBV11-2 and TRBJ2-3; 9 positions agree with TRBD2. CDR1 is SGHAT and CDR2 is FQNNGV in the germline V gene. The CDR3 contains 18 residues. The V segment lost 1 base and the J segment 6 bases; nucleotides outside the gene matches: 14. This CDR3 is CASSLAAGGGAGMDTQYF. CDR3 sequence (DNA): TGTGCCAGCAGCTTAGCAGCGGGGGGCGGGGCAGGTATGGATACGCAGTATTTT.

The chain recombines TRBV5-1 with TRBJ1-1; D gene uncertain. This CDR3 contains 16 residues. Germline V gives CDR1 SGHRS, CDR2 YFSETQ. V lost 3 bases, J lost 1 base, and 16 bases lay in between. The CDR3 coding sequence is TGCGCCAGCAGCTCGGGTATTGGGCAGGCGAACACTGAAGCTTTCTTT. Its translation is CASSSGIGQANTEAFF.

This clone was counted a few times. The chain couples TRBV7-2 to TRBJ2-5, with 9 bases fitting TRBD2. Trimming took 7 bases from V and 5 from J; bases not matched to a gene: 8. Germline V gene data show CDR1 as SGHTA and CDR2 as FQGNSA. The CDR3 runs 14 residues. The CDR3, as DNA: TGTGCCAGCAACATAGCGGGAGAGTTGGAGACCCAGTACTTC. Protein: CASNIAGELETQYF.

The chain joins TRBV7-9 to TRBJ1-6; 7 bases map to TRBD1. The CDR3 extends over 16 amino acids. CDR1 is SEHNR, CDR2 FQNEAQ, per germline (reference sequence). V trimming: 1 base; J trimming: 7 bases; junction bases outside the gene matches: 7. This CDR3 is CASSLGRQGGNSPLHF. CDR3 coding DNA: TGTGCCAGCAGCTTAGGGAGACAGGGAGGGAATTCACCCCTCCACTTT.

V is TRBV6-5 and J is TRBJ2-7, with 8 nucleotides matching TRBD1. CDR1 is MNHEY, CDR2 SVGAGI, per germline. V was pared by 10 bases and J by 3 bases, with 2 bases of the junction left unmatched. This CDR3 spans 11 amino acids. The CDR3 DNA reads as TGTGCCACCGGACAGGGCTACGAGCAGTACTTC. Amino acid sequence: CATGQGYEQYF.

The chain couples TRBV7-9 to TRBJ2-1, with TRBD2 matching 8 bases. Germline trimming cut 3 bases from V and 7 bases from J; bases unmatched to any gene: 8. The CDR3 extends over 15 amino acids. Germline CDR1 and CDR2: SEHNR and FQNEAQ (reference sequence). The CDR3 loop reads CASSLAGGLGNEQFF. In DNA, the CDR3 is TGTGCCAGCAGCTTGGCGGGGGGCCTGGGAAATGAGCAGTTCTTC. The entire variable domain, with the rest obtained from reference TRBV7-9 and TRBJ2-1, is as follows: DTGVSQNPRHKITKRGQNVTFRCDPISEHNRLYWYRQTLGQGPEFLTYFQNEAQLEKSRLLSDRFSAERPKGSFSTLEIQRTEQGDSAMYLCASSLAGGLGNEQFFGPGTRLTVL.

The genes are TRBV4-2 and TRBJ2-4; TRBD1 agrees at 7 bases. V shed 0 bases and J 8 bases; nucleotides not matched to a gene: 4. The CDR3 runs 14 residues. Germline CDR1 is LGHNA and CDR2 is YNFKEQ. As DNA, the CDR3 is TGTGCCAGCAGCCAAGATAGGGGACAGTACATTCAGTACTTC. As protein: CASSQDRGQYIQYF.

The chain recombines TRBV4-1 with TRBJ2-7; the match to TRBD2 covers 14 bases. The CDR3 extends over 16 amino acids. Germline V gene data show CDR1 as MGHRA and CDR2 as YSYEKL. Trimming at V came to 0 bases and at J to 12 bases, leaving 10 bases not matched to a gene. The CDR3 sequence is CASSQEAWTSGRPPYF. In DNA form, the CDR3 reads TGCGCCAGCAGCCAAGAAGCTTGGACTAGCGGGAGGCCCCCGTACTTC.

This chain connects TRBV7-9 to TRBJ2-3; no definite D call. With 5 bases removed from V and 2 bases from J, the gap between germline ends came to 2 bases. CDR3 length: 11 amino acids. Germline CDR1 and CDR2: SEHNR and FQNEAQ (reference sequence). The CDR3 coding sequence is TGTGCCAGCAGCCTCACAGATACGCAGTATTTT. This gives the protein CASSLTDTQYF.